The next 16 T cell receptor beta chains were all read from a single sample in a study of identifying expanded T cells in peripheral blood. The repertoire was sequenced with immunoSEQ multiplex PCR; TCRdb's copy has only in-frame clones and lacks some. The sample yields 91,000 or so clones, 88% seen once. The sequenced sample was blood. Source of these receptors: a person between 18 and 75 years old in good health.

This chain joins TRBV19 and TRBJ2-6, with D possibly being TRBD1 (6 bases). V lost 10 bases, J lost 3 bases, and 16 bases lay in between. Germline CDR1 LNHDA, CDR2 SQIVND (reference sequence). The CDR3 is made up of 15 amino acids. The CDR3 DNA reads TGTGCCACCCGTGATGGGGGCAATGGGGCCAACGTCCTGACTTTC. Its protein product is CATRDGGNGANVLTF.

The chain joins TRBV6-5 to TRBJ1-2; 9 bases align to TRBD1. Trimming at V came to 4 bases and at J to 2 bases, leaving 5 bases not matched to a gene. This CDR3 spans 15 amino acids. CDR1 is MNHEY and CDR2 is SVGAGI in the germline V gene. CDR3 bases: TGTGCCAGCAGTTTTCTTGGACAGGGGAACTATGGCTACACCTTC. Protein sequence: CASSFLGQGNYGYTF.

The chain carries TRBV30 and TRBJ1-2; perhaps TRBD1 as D (5 bases). Germline CDR1 is GTSNPN and CDR2 is SVGIG (reference sequence). The length of the CDR3 is 14 residues. Trimming removed 4 bases from V and 6 bases from J, with 18 bases in between. The DNA of the CDR3 is TGTGCCTGGAATCCGGGTCAGGGTGCAAATGGCTACACCTTC. Translating it yields CAWNPGQGANGYTF.

This chain joins TRBV4-1 and TRBJ2-3, with 11 bases aligning to TRBD2. This CDR3 region has 19 residues. Trimming cost V 3 bases and J 0 bases; bases outside gene matches: 11. In germline, CDR1 is MGHRA, CDR2 YSYEKL. This chain's CDR3 is CASSHYSGTSGTSTDTQYF. In DNA form, the CDR3 reads TGCGCCAGCAGCCACTACTCCGGGACTAGCGGAACTAGCACAGATACGCAGTATTTT.

This rearrangement joins TRBV25-1 to TRBJ2-7; 7 positions match TRBD2. J lost 0 bases, V lost 3 bases, and 2 bases had no gene match. CDR3 length equals 14 residues. CDR1 and CDR2 from the germline V gene are MGHDK and SYGVNS. The CDR3 sequence: CASSEGGGSYEQYF. The CDR3 coding sequence is TGTGCCAGCAGTGAGGGCGGGGGCTCCTACGAGCAGTACTTC.

This chain uses TRBV5-4 with TRBJ2-5; 9 bases map to TRBD2. Trimming removed 0 bases from V and 0 bases from J; junction bases left unmatched: 6. The CDR3 consists of 17 residues. CDR1 SGHNT and CDR2 YYREEE come from the germline V gene (reference sequence). This CDR3 is CASSLETQRGDQETQYF. In DNA, the CDR3 is TGTGCCAGCAGCTTGGAAACCCAGCGGGGGGACCAAGAGACCCAGTACTTC.

The count of this clone is one. The CDR3 DNA is TGTGCCAGCAGCGTTAGGGGGAGCACAGATACGCAGTATTTT. Its protein product is CASSVRGSTDTQYF. The rearrangement links TRBV9 to TRBJ2-3; possibly TRBD1 for D (6 bases). The CDR3 runs 14 residues. V dropped 2 bases and J dropped 0 bases, with 7 bases sitting between them. Germline CDR1 and CDR2: SGDLS and YYNGEE.

The chain couples TRBV5-1 to TRBJ2-3; a possible D gene is TRBD2 (5 bases). The length of the CDR3 is 13 residues. Trimming removed 6 bases from V and 2 bases from J, with 10 bases in between. Germline CDR1 and CDR2: SGHRS and YFSETQ. DNA of the CDR3: TGCGCCAGCATGACGGGGTTCACAGATACGCAGTATTTT. Its protein is CASMTGFTDTQYF.

The genes are TRBV19 and TRBJ1-1, with D tentatively TRBD1 (5 bases). The germline V gene encodes CDR1 LNHDA and CDR2 SQIVND (reference sequence). The ends were cut back, 5 bases at V and 1 base at J, with 8 bases in the middle. CDR3 length: 13 amino acids. CDR3 region: CASSLDRNTEAFF. In nucleotides, the CDR3 is TGTGCCAGTAGTCTCGACAGGAACACTGAAGCTTTCTTT.

This clone was detected once. The genes are TRBV28 and TRBJ2-7, with D possibly TRBD1 on 5 matching bases. The CDR3 runs 13 residues. The V end was cut by 6 bases, the J end by 7 bases, with 16 bases between. Germline V gene lookup returns CDR1 MDHEN and CDR2 SYDVKM. The CDR3 DNA is TGTGCCAGCAGACTAAGTGGGGCGGAGGAGCAGTACTTC. Translated, it gives CASRLSGAEEQYF.

The rearrangement links TRBV4-2 to TRBJ2-7; D perhaps matches TRBD2 (6 bases). The CDR3 has 16 amino acids. V was trimmed by 1 base and J by 2 bases, leaving 15 bases between them. CDR1 is LGHNA and CDR2 is YNFKEQ in the germline V gene. The CDR3 is CASSQGSSGLAYEQYF. CDR3 bases: TGTGCCAGCAGCCAAGGTTCCAGCGGGCTAGCCTACGAGCAGTACTTC.

The chain couples TRBV9 to TRBJ2-5; D unresolved. The CDR3 spans 14 residues. CDR1 and CDR2 (germline): SGDLS, YYNGEE. The germline V and J ends were trimmed by 0 bases and 1 base, with 7 bases remaining between them. The CDR3, as DNA: TGTGCCAGCAGCGTAGGCGGCCTCCAAGAGACCCAGTACTTC. This sequence encodes CASSVGGLQETQYF.

This clone is a singleton in its sample. This chain connects TRBV5-1 to TRBJ1-4; D gene uncertain. Germline V gives CDR1 SGHRS, CDR2 YFSETQ. V shed 0 bases and J shed 5 bases, with 11 bases lying between them. The CDR3 has 15 amino acids. CDR3 nucleotide sequence: TGCGCCAGCAGCTTGGCAGGCAAGGTGAATGAAAAACTGTTTTTT. This sequence encodes CASSLAGKVNEKLFF.

This rearrangement joins TRBV4-1 to TRBJ1-2; 9 nucleotides line up with TRBD1. The germline V gene has CDR1 MGHRA and CDR2 YSYEKL. The CDR3 is 20 amino acids. V lost 0 bases and J lost 4; bases outside the gene matches: 18. CDR3 nucleotide sequence: TGCGCCAGCAGCCAAGAAGGGGGGACAGGGCCGCTGCGGGAAATCTATGGCTACACCTTC. Translated, it gives CASSQEGGTGPLREIYGYTF.

The chain combines TRBV5-1 with TRBJ2-5; D possibly corresponds to TRBD1 (6 bases). Germline V gene data show CDR1 as SGHRS and CDR2 as YFSETQ. This CDR3 has 13 residues. Trimming stripped 4 bases from V and 5 bases from J, with 12 bases between. In DNA form, the CDR3 reads TGCGCCAGCAGCCCAGGGGATGCGGAGACCCAGTACTTC. It is translated as CASSPGDAETQYF.

This chain links TRBV9 with TRBJ1-1; D unresolved. This CDR3 has 16 amino acids. Trimming took off 3 bases at V and 1 base at J, with 16 bases between the two ends. In germline, CDR1 is SGDLS, CDR2 YYNGEE. The CDR3 spells CASSAPVGVENTEAFF. In nucleotides, the CDR3 is TGTGCCAGCAGCGCCCCGGTCGGGGTTGAGAACACTGAAGCTTTCTTT.